A single sample is the source of the 14 T cell receptor beta chains below, sequenced in a study of low-dose radiotherapy and immunotherapy resistance in tumors. Covering alpha and beta chains, TRAV- and TRBV-specific primers were used for the first-strand cDNA. TCRs were put through about 20 PCR cycles of amplification with Phusion. A constant-region primer and the V-primer adapter served as the primer pair. TCRdb recomputed calls from the reads with MiXCR, one row per CDR3 protein. The sample records around 6,200 distinct CDR3 sequences, about 72% being singletons. Source of these receptors: a human donor with advanced metastatic prostate, ovarian, gallbladder or colorectal cancer (not recorded which). This table probably holds off-target reads from a library built for another chain.

This clonotype was seen more than once but under ten times. The chain links TRBV20-1 to TRBJ2-1; tentative D call: TRBD2 (5 bases). V lost 6 bases and J lost 7, with 16 bases in between. Germline V gene data show CDR1 as DFQATT and CDR2 as SNEGSKA (reference sequence). The CDR3 loop spans 13 amino acids. Written as DNA, the CDR3 is TGCAGTGCGGACTCCCTAGTGGTTAATGAGCAGTTCTTC. Protein product: CSADSLVVNEQFF.

A single count supports this clonotype. The V gene is TRBV2, the J gene TRBJ1-1; tentatively, D is TRBD1 (5 bases). Trimming removed 6 bases from V and 1 base from J, with 12 bases in between. The CDR3 is made up of 14 amino acids. Germline loops: CDR1 SNHLY, CDR2 FYNNEI. The CDR3 loop reads CASSAGRRNTEAFF. CDR3 bases: TGTGCCAGCAGCGCGGGACGGAGGAACACTGAAGCTTTCTTT. Full variable domain (remainder filled in from reference TRBV2 and TRBJ1-1): EPEVTQTPSHQVTQMGQEVILRCVPISNHLYFYWYRQILGQKVEFLVSFYNNEISEKSEIFDDQFSVERPDGSNFTLKIRSTKLEDSAMYFCASSAGRRNTEAFFGQGTRLTVV.

The chain is built from TRBV5-4 and TRBJ2-1, with D perhaps TRBD1 or TRBD2 (5 bases each). Germline V gene data show CDR1 as SGHNT and CDR2 as YYREEE (reference sequence). This CDR3 has 15 amino acids. The V gene lost 4 bases and the J gene lost 4 bases, with 15 bases spanning the gap. CDR3 sequence: CASSRYGTTYNEQFF. DNA of the CDR3: TGTGCCAGCAGCCGCTATGGGACCACTTACAATGAGCAGTTCTTC. The full variable domain, completed using reference TRBV5-4 and TRBJ2-1, is ETGVTQSPTHLIKTRGQQVTLRCSSQSGHNTVSWYQQALGQGPQFIFQYYREEENGRGNFPPRFSGLQFPNYSSELNVNALELDDSALYLCASSRYGTTYNEQFFGPGTRLTVL.

V gene TRBV9 combines with J gene TRBJ1-4; 8 nucleotides agree with TRBD1. In germline, CDR1 is SGDLS, CDR2 YYNGEE. Losses at the gene ends were 4 bases for V and 12 bases for J; bases not matched to a gene: 5. The CDR3 runs 12 residues. CDR3 sequence: CASSPSDRELFF. CDR3 nucleotide sequence: TGTGCCAGCAGCCCCTCGGACAGGGAACTGTTTTTT.

The chain recombines TRBV5-5 with TRBJ1-5, with TRBD1 as a possible D gene (5 bases). The CDR3 contains 14 residues. CDR1 SGHKS and CDR2 YYEKEE come from the germline V gene (reference sequence). The V gene lost 4 bases and the J gene lost 7 bases, with 15 bases spanning the gap. The CDR3 DNA sequence: TGTGCCAGCAGCGAAGTAGGGACGTCGCAGCCCCAGCATTTT. It specifies CASSEVGTSQPQHF. The full variable domain, with the rest looked up from reference TRBV5-5 and TRBJ1-5, is DAGVTQSPTHLIKTRGQQVTLRCSPISGHKSVSWYQQVLGQGPQFIFQYYEKEERGRGNFPDRFSARQFPNYSSELNVNALLLGDSALYLCASSEVGTSQPQHFGDGTRLSIL.

A few counts support this clonotype. The rearrangement uses TRBV19 and TRBJ1-2, with TRBD1 as a possible D gene (5 bases). The V gene lost 3 bases and the J gene lost 3 bases, with 8 bases spanning the gap. Germline CDR1 LNHDA, CDR2 SQIVND (reference sequence). The CDR3 contains 13 residues. CDR3 coding DNA: TGTGCCAGTAGTATGCGACAGCACTATGGCTACACCTTC. Protein sequence: CASSMRQHYGYTF. The full variable domain, with the rest looked up from reference TRBV19 and TRBJ1-2, is DGGITQSPKYLFRKEGQNVTLSCEQNLNHDAMYWYRQDPGQGLRLIYYSQIVNDFQKGDIAEGYSVSREKKESFPLTVTSAQKNPTAFYLCASSMRQHYGYTFGSGTRLTVV.

V gene TRBV9 combines with J gene TRBJ2-3; D uncertain. Between the trimmed V and J ends, which lost 0 bases and 1 base, there was a span of 6 bases. The CDR3 runs 14 residues. Germline V gene data show CDR1 as SGDLS and CDR2 as YYNGEE. DNA for the CDR3: TGTGCCAGCAGCGTAGAACAGCGCACAGATACGCAGTATTTT. It specifies CASSVEQRTDTQYF.

The J gene is TRBJ1-3, the V gene TRBV28; no clear D gene. Germline CDR1 and CDR2: MDHEN and SYDVKM. This CDR3 region has 17 residues. Trimming shortened V by 2 bases and J by 1 base, and 15 bases separated the two germline ends. The CDR3: CASSLGPDIRSGNTIYF. CDR3 in DNA: TGTGCCAGCAGTTTAGGGCCGGATATTCGGTCTGGAAACACCATATATTTT.

J is TRBJ2-3 and V is TRBV2, with TRBD2 matching over 8 bases. CDR1 is SNHLY, CDR2 FYNNEI, per germline. The CDR3 contains 14 residues. V gave up 1 base and J gave up 6 bases; unmatched junction bases: 3. CDR3 coding DNA: TGTGCCAGCAGTGAAGGGCTAGCGGGTGATACGCAGTATTTT. Its protein is CASSEGLAGDTQYF.

The chain couples TRBV18 to TRBJ2-7; possible D gene TRBD2, 5 bases. Germline CDR1 is KGHSH and CDR2 is LQKENI. V lost 6 bases and J lost 2, with 11 bases in between. CDR3 length equals 13 residues. CDR3 sequence: CASSGGSAYEQYF. The CDR3 nucleotides read TGTGCCAGCTCGGGCGGGTCAGCCTACGAGCAGTACTTC. Looking up the rest from reference TRBV18 and TRBJ2-7 gives the full variable domain: NAGVMQNPRHLVRRRGQEARLRCSPMKGHSHVYWYRQLPEEGLKFMVYLQKENIIDESGMPKERFSAEFPKEGPSILRIQQVVRGDSAAYFCASSGGSAYEQYFGPGTRLTVT.

The rearrangement uses TRBV7-9 and TRBJ2-1; TRBD2 is a possible D gene (6 bases). The CDR3 sequence is 16 residues long. CDR1 is SEHNR, CDR2 FQNEAQ, per germline (reference sequence). V gave up 5 bases and J gave up 7 bases, with 21 bases separating them. CDR3 sequence (DNA): TGTGCCAGCAGCCCATACGGGGGAGGCGCGGGGAATGAGCAGTTCTTC. Protein: CASSPYGGGAGNEQFF.

V and J are TRBV26 and TRBJ2-5; the table assigns TRBD1, which was not confirmed against the DNA. TRBV26 constitutes a pseudogene. The CDR3 is 15 residues long. The CDR3 DNA reads TGTGCCAGCAGCGACCCCGGGACAGGCTTTGAGACCCAGTACTTC. This encodes CASSDPGTGFETQYF.

In DNA, the CDR3 is TGCGCCAGCAGCTTGGGCAGGGGAATAGATGAAGCTTTCTTT. As protein: CASSLGRGIDEAFF. This rearrangement joins TRBV5-1 to TRBJ1-1; maybe TRBD1 (6 bases). This CDR3 contains 14 residues. V shed 0 bases and J shed 7 bases, with 13 bases lying between them. Germline CDR1 and CDR2: SGHRS and YFSETQ. Full variable domain (remainder filled in from reference TRBV5-1 and TRBJ1-1): KAGVTQTPRYLIKTRGQQVTLSCSPISGHRSVSWYQQTPGQGLQFLFEYFSETQRNKGNFPGRFSGRQFSNSRSEMNVSTLELGDSALYLCASSLGRGIDEAFFGQGTRLTVV.

This clonotype was detected once. A read error may account for a junction end that differs from germline. The gene calls are TRBV29-1 and TRBJ1-1; possible D gene TRBD1, 6 bases. The CDR3 runs to 13 residues. From germline, CDR1 is SQVTM and CDR2 ANQGSEA. The CDR3 sequence is CSGEQGLNTEAFF. DNA for the CDR3: TGCAGCGGTGAACAGGGACTGAACACTGAAGCTTTCTTT.